Following are 20 T cell receptor beta chains from one sample sequenced in a study of a mutant IDH1 vaccine in newly diagnosed glioma. No antigen has been identified for these receptors. Time point given: week 35, safety follow-up. Doses comprised 300 ug of mutant IDH1 20-mer peptide each, plus topical imiquimod. The table came from immunoSEQ multiplex PCR; TCRdb's copy has only in-frame clones and leaves some out. The sample holds fewer than 45,000 clones; about 86% are singletons and the top ten take around 5%. The sequencing here drew on PBMCs, taken from a glioma patient whose treatment included an IDH1 peptide vaccine. The origin of the receptors is a woman in her forties with glioma. Some clones in this sample may be carry-over from other donors' samples.

V gene TRBV5-4 combines with J gene TRBJ2-2, with D possibly being TRBD2 (5 bases). CDR3 length: 16 amino acids. Germline V CDR1 and CDR2: SGHNT, YYREEE (reference sequence). Trimming removed 3 bases at V and 5 bases at J, with 17 bases between. The CDR3 DNA reads as TGTGCCAGCAGCTCACTGGGGAGTAACCCAACCGGGGAGCTGTTTTTT. Translation: CASSSLGSNPTGELFF.

The chain combines TRBV5-1 with TRBJ2-1; 10 nucleotides match TRBD2. V shed 1 base and J 10 bases; nucleotides not matched to a gene: 8. Per the germline V gene, CDR1 is SGHRS and CDR2 is YFSETQ. CDR3 size: 15 residues. The DNA of the CDR3 is TGCGCCAGCAGCTTGATAGCGGGAGGAGGCGGCGAGCAGTTCTTC. Protein: CASSLIAGGGGEQFF.

This chain uses TRBV4-1 with TRBJ2-7; 10 nucleotides line up with TRBD1. Germline V gene sequence: CDR1 MGHRA, CDR2 YSYEKL. The CDR3 contains 14 residues. J lost 2 bases, V lost 4 bases, and 2 bases had no gene match. The DNA of the CDR3 is TGCGCCAGCAGCCGCGGACAGGGGGCCTACGAGCAGTACTTC. It yields the protein CASSRGQGAYEQYF.

The chain uses TRBV2 and TRBJ1-1; D is ambiguous. V lost 0 bases and J 11 bases, leaving 13 bases between the germline ends. Germline V CDR1 and CDR2: SNHLY, FYNNEI. The CDR3 loop spans 13 amino acids. The CDR3 DNA reads as TGTGCCAGCAGTGAAGCGCGGGTGGAGTGGGCTTTCTTT. Protein: CASSEARVEWAFF.

The gene calls are TRBV2 and TRBJ1-5; TRBD1 might be the D (5 bases). This CDR3 has 12 residues. Trimming took 8 bases from V and 5 from J, leaving 10 bases between them. The germline gives CDR1 SNHLY, CDR2 FYNNEI. CDR3 sequence: CASGRDYQPQHF. The CDR3 nucleotides read TGTGCCAGCGGACGGGACTATCAGCCCCAGCATTTT.

CDR3 bases: TGTGCCAGCAGCGGCGGAACAGGGCTCTACGAGCAGTACTTC. It yields the protein CASSGGTGLYEQYF. The chain links TRBV9 to TRBJ2-7, with a possible D match to TRBD1 (6 bases). Germline V gives CDR1 SGDLS, CDR2 YYNGEE. V lost 3 bases and J 3 bases, leaving 13 bases between the germline ends. The CDR3 contains 14 residues.

The chain uses TRBV7-9 and TRBJ1-1; no clear D gene. V was shortened by 5 bases and J by 5 bases, with 12 bases between the two germline ends. From germline, CDR1 is SEHNR and CDR2 FQNEAQ (reference sequence). The CDR3 sequence is 13 residues long. The CDR3 DNA reads TGTGCCAGCAGCCCACGGACGGAGACTGAAGCTTTCTTT. As protein: CASSPRTETEAFF.

This chain joins TRBV20-1 and TRBJ2-5; D is undetermined. V dropped 6 bases and J dropped 8 bases, with 10 bases sitting between them. The CDR3 totals 10 residues. The germline V gene encodes CDR1 DFQATT and CDR2 SNEGSKA (reference sequence). The CDR3 is CSASKHTQYF. CDR3 nucleotides: TGCAGTGCCAGTAAGCATACCCAGTACTTC.

V gene TRBV7-9 combines with J gene TRBJ2-7; no firm D call. There are 11 residues in the CDR3. Germline V gene sequence: CDR1 SEHNR, CDR2 FQNEAQ (reference sequence). V lost 1 base to trimming and J lost 6 bases, with 4 bases between them. The CDR3 bases are TGTGCCAGCAGCTTAGTTGGCGAGCAGTACTTC. Translation: CASSLVGEQYF.

The V call is TRBV4-3, the J call TRBJ1-2; D is ambiguous. CDR1 LGHNA and CDR2 YSLEER come from the germline V gene. V was trimmed by 1 base and J by 8 bases, leaving 17 bases between them. This CDR3 spans 15 amino acids. DNA of the CDR3: TGCGCCAGCAGCCAAGGAGGAGAAGGGTATGGCGGCTACACCTTC. This gives the protein CASSQGGEGYGGYTF.

The CDR3 reads CASAPRGREYGYTF. The CDR3 DNA sequence: TGTGCCAGTGCACCCCGGGGGCGGGAATATGGCTACACCTTC. This chain joins TRBV19 and TRBJ1-2, with a weak D call TRBD1 (6 bases). Germline CDR1 and CDR2: LNHDA and SQIVND (reference sequence). The CDR3 runs to 14 residues. Trimming stripped 8 bases from V and 5 bases from J, with 18 bases between.

The CDR3 sequence is CASSLGSRGAGDYGYTF. For the CDR3, the DNA is TGTGCCAGCAGCTTGGGCTCTCGGGGGGCGGGGGACTATGGCTACACCTTC. V and J are TRBV5-4 and TRBJ1-2; TRBD1 might be the D (6 bases). Germline V gene data show CDR1 as SGHNT and CDR2 as YYREEE (reference sequence). The CDR3 is made up of 17 amino acids. V lost 0 bases and J 3 bases, leaving 18 bases between the germline ends. Supplemented by reference TRBV5-4 and TRBJ1-2, the full variable domain reads ETGVTQSPTHLIKTRGQQVTLRCSSQSGHNTVSWYQQALGQGPQFIFQYYREEENGRGNFPPRFSGLQFPNYSSELNVNALELDDSALYLCASSLGSRGAGDYGYTFGSGTRLTVV.

The chain employs TRBV27 and TRBJ2-5, with 8 positions matching TRBD1. This CDR3 region has 15 residues. Germline CDR1 and CDR2: MNHEY and SMNVEV (reference sequence). Unmatched junction bases numbered 7, after V lost 4 bases and J lost 3 bases. CDR3 loop: CASSSPGQGKETQYF. CDR3 sequence (DNA): TGTGCCAGCAGTTCGCCCGGACAGGGTAAAGAGACCCAGTACTTC.

CDR3 loop: CASSSRADRTDTQYF. In DNA form, the CDR3 reads TGTGCCAGCAGCTCCCGAGCGGACCGCACAGATACGCAGTATTTT. The J gene is TRBJ2-3, the V gene TRBV4-2; D is perhaps TRBD2 (5 bases). Trimming left V 5 bases short and J 1 base short, with 13 bases between. The CDR3 totals 15 residues. The germline V gene encodes CDR1 LGHNA and CDR2 YNFKEQ.

The rearrangement links TRBV5-1 to TRBJ2-7; TRBD2 matches at 8 bases. Germline trimming cut 4 bases from V and 3 bases from J; bases unmatched to any gene: 9. Germline CDR1 is SGHRS and CDR2 is YFSETQ. The CDR3 is made up of 15 amino acids. CDR3 residues: CASSPAGTRGYEQYF. The CDR3 coding sequence is TGCGCCAGCAGCCCCGCCGGGACTAGGGGCTACGAGCAGTACTTC.

The J gene is TRBJ2-5, the V gene TRBV5-1, with a tentative D call TRBD1 (6 bases). The length of the CDR3 is 16 residues. The V and J ends lost 0 bases and 5 bases respectively, with 17 bases between them. From germline, CDR1 is SGHRS and CDR2 YFSETQ. The CDR3 DNA sequence: TGCGCCAGCAGCTTGGGGTCTGGACAGCGTGGGGAGACCCAGTACTTC. Its translation is CASSLGSGQRGETQYF. Full variable domain (rest looked up from reference TRBV5-1 and TRBJ2-5): KAGVTQTPRYLIKTRGQQVTLSCSPISGHRSVSWYQQTPGQGLQFLFEYFSETQRNKGNFPGRFSGRQFSNSRSEMNVSTLELGDSALYLCASSLGSGQRGETQYFGPGTRLLVL.

The chain couples TRBV10-1 to TRBJ2-5, with 10 nucleotides matching TRBD1. The germline gives CDR1 WNHNN, CDR2 SYGVQD (reference sequence). The CDR3 contains 18 residues. V lost 7 bases, J lost 5 bases, and 19 bases stayed unmatched. The CDR3 sequence is CASTHLEGTGDILETQYF. Written as DNA, the CDR3 is TGCGCCAGCACTCACTTGGAAGGGACAGGGGATATACTTGAGACCCAGTACTTC.

This chain joins TRBV9 and TRBJ2-1; TRBD2 matches at 7 bases. After removal of 1 base from V and 6 bases from J, the junction contained 7 bases not matched to a gene. Germline V gene sequence: CDR1 SGDLS, CDR2 YYNGEE. This CDR3 comprises 15 residues. CDR3 protein: CASSVPPWEGNEQFF. The CDR3 DNA reads as TGTGCCAGCAGCGTACCACCCTGGGAGGGCAATGAGCAGTTCTTC. Complete variable domain (other parts from reference TRBV9 and TRBJ2-1): DSGVTQTPKHLITATGQRVTLRCSPRSGDLSVYWYQQSLDQGLQFLIQYYNGEERAKGNILERFSAQQFPDLHSELNLSSLELGDSALYFCASSVPPWEGNEQFFGPGTRLTVL.

J is TRBJ2-7 and V is TRBV7-9; tentative D call: TRBD2 (5 bases). Germline V gene sequence: CDR1 SEHNR, CDR2 FQNEAQ (reference sequence). The CDR3 contains 12 residues. Trimming shortened V by 5 bases and J by 9 bases, and 14 bases separated the two germline ends. In nucleotides, the CDR3 is TGTGCCAGCAGCCGGGGTTTCGAAGGGCAGTACTTC. It encodes CASSRGFEGQYF.

The V call is TRBV29-1, the J call TRBJ2-2, with D unresolved. Trimming cost V 7 bases and J 3 bases, with 12 bases left between them. CDR3 length: 13 amino acids. Germline V gives CDR1 SQVTM, CDR2 ANQGSEA. The CDR3 DNA follows: TGCAGCGCTATGTCGGTTGACACCGGGGAGCTGTTTTTT. This sequence encodes CSAMSVDTGELFF.